These T cell receptor beta chains were read from a single sample in a study of T-cell memory formation after mild COVID-19. MiXCR was run by TCRdb on the 5' RACE reads, yielding one entry per CDR3 protein. The sample contains about 140,000 distinct CDR3 sequences, about 14% of which appear only once. Sequencing used PBMCs or a T cell subset sorted from them (not recorded which). The source is an adult woman who had mild COVID-19 (a few samples of this study predate the infection). Cell type and time point are not known. Each CDR3 is given with its conserved first and last residue. A D gene is named only where the DNA matches it firmly. Not all rows give a size; the values are once, few, many and, for expanded clones, a class.

clone_size | d_call | j_call | v_call | cdr3_nt | cdr3_aa
few | TRBD1 | TRBJ2-1 | TRBV7-2 | TGTGCCAGCAGCTTCCCGGGACAGGGGGTCTTAGGGCAGTTCTTC | CASSFPGQGVLGQFF
NA | TRBD2 | TRBJ2-3 | TRBV7-3 | TGTGCCAGCAGCTTATCCGGGACTAGCGGGTCTACAGATACGCAGTATTTT | CASSLSGTSGSTDTQYF
few | TRBD2 | TRBJ2-5 | TRBV11-3 | TGTGCCAGCAGCTTAAACTCAGGACTAGATCAAGAGACCCAGTACTTC | CASSLNSGLDQETQYF
few | NA | TRBJ1-2 | TRBV12-3/TRBV12-4 | TGTGCCAGCAGTGCCGGACGCCGGGGCTACACCTTC | CASSAGRRGYTF
NA | TRBD2 | TRBJ2-1 | TRBV6-1 | TGTGCCACCCGGACTAGCGGGAACGTGTATGAGCAGTTCTTC | CATRTSGNVYEQFF
few | NA | TRBJ2-1 | TRBV6-2/TRBV6-3 | TGTGCCAGTCGAGACGGCTGGAGCTCCTACAATGAGCAGTTCTTC | CASRDGWSSYNEQFF
NA | TRBD1 | TRBJ2-7 | TRBV10-3 | TGTGCCATCGGATGGACAGGGGACTCCTACGAGCAGTACTTC | CAIGWTGDSYEQYF
NA | NA | TRBJ2-5 | TRBV12-5 | TGTGCTAGTGCTCGAGCCCCGGGGACCCAGTACTTC | CASARAPGTQYF
once | TRBD1 | TRBJ2-7 | TRBV3-1 | TGTGCCAGCAGACAAGACAGGGCAACCTACGAGCAGTACTTC | CASRQDRATYEQYF
many | TRBD1 | TRBJ1-1 | TRBV5-1 | TGCGCCAGCAGCTCCGAGGACAGGGTTGAAGCTTTCTTT | CASSSEDRVEAFF
NA | NA | TRBJ2-7 | TRBV5-1 | TGCGCCAGCAGCTTCGGGTGGTGGACAGCCTCCTACGAGCAGTACTTC | CASSFGWWTASYEQYF
few | TRBD2 | TRBJ2-3 | TRBV11-3 | TGTGCCAGCAGCCCACCACTAGCGGTGAGCACAGATACGCAGTATTTT | CASSPPLAVSTDTQYF
NA | NA | TRBJ2-3 | TRBV7-9 | TGTGCCAGCACTCTTCGCTACACAGATACGCAGTATTTT | CASTLRYTDTQYF
NA | NA | TRBJ2-3 | TRBV11-2 | TGTGCCAGCAGCCCCCGGGTGCCCGCCACAGATACGCAGTATTTT | CASSPRVPATDTQYF
NA | TRBD2 | TRBJ2-3 | TRBV10-3 | TGTGCCATCAGTGCGAAGGCGGGAGAAGTGGGTAGCACAGATACGCAGTATTTT | CAISAKAGEVGSTDTQYF
many | NA | TRBJ2-7 | TRBV12-3/TRBV12-4 | TGTGCCAGCACTCTCGGGGCGGGTGAGAAATACGAGCAGTACTTC | CASTLGAGEKYEQYF
few | NA | TRBJ2-5 | TRBV5-1 | TGCGCCAGCAGCTTTGATGAGACCCAGTACTTC | CASSFDETQYF
NA | NA | TRBJ2-1 | TRBV6-2/TRBV6-3 | TGTGCCAGCAGTTACGACGTCGGGACATTTGATGATGAGCAGTTCTTC | CASSYDVGTFDDEQFF
NA | TRBD2 | TRBJ2-1 | TRBV6-5 | TGTGCCAGCAGTTCTAGCGGGACCAATGAGCAGTTCTTC | CASSSSGTNEQFF
NA | NA | TRBJ2-3 | TRBV20-1 | TGCAGTGCTAGAGCCCAGCCCGGGACAGATACGCAGTATTTT | CSARAQPGTDTQYF
NA | NA | TRBJ2-5 | TRBV19 | TGTGCCAGTAGTACTGGGGCTGGGGACCACCAGGGTCGAGAGACCCAGTACTTC | CASSTGAGDHQGRETQYF
few | NA | TRBJ1-2 | TRBV20-1 | TGCAGGGCCTACAGCTTTAACTATGGCTACACCTTC | CRAYSFNYGYTF
NA | NA | TRBJ2-5 | TRBV11-1 | TGTGCCAGCAGTTTCGGACAATCTGAGACCCAGTACTTC | CASSFGQSETQYF
NA | TRBD2 | TRBJ2-5 | TRBV29-1 | TGCAGCGTGGGACTAGCGGGAGAGACCCAGTACTTC | CSVGLAGETQYF